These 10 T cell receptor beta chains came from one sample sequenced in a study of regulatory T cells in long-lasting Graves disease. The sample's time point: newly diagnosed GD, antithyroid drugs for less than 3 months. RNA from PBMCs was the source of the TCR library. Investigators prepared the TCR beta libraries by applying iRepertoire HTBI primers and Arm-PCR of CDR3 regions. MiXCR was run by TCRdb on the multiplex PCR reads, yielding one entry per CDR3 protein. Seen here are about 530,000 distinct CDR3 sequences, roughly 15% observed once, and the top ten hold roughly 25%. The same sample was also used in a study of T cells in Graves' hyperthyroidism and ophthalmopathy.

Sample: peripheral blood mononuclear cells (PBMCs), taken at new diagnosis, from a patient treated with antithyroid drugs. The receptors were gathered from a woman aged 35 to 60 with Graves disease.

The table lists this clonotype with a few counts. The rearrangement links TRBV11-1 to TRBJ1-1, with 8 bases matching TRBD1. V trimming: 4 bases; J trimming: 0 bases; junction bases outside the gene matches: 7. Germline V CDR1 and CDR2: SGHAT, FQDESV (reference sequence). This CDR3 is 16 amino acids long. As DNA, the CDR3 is TGTGCCAGCAGCTACCGGGACAGGCCTCTGAACACTGAAGCTTTCTTT. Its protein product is CASSYRDRPLNTEAFF.

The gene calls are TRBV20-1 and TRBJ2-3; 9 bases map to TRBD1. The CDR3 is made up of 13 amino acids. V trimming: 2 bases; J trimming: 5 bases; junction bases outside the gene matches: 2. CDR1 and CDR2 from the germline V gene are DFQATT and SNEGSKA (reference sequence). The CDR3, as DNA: TGCAGTGCTAGAACAGGGGGCGGAGATACGCAGTATTTT. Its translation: CSARTGGGDTQYF.

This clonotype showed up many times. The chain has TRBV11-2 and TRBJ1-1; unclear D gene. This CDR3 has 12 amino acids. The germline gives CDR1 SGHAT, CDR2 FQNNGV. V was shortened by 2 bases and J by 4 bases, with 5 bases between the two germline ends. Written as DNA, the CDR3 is TGTGCCAGCAGCTTAAGTATCACTGAAGCTTTCTTT. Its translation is CASSLSITEAFF. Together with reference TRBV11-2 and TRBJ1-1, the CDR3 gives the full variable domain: EAGVAQSPRYKIIEKRQSVAFWCNPISGHATLYWYQQILGQGPKLLIQFQNNGVVDDSQLPKDRFSAERLKGVDSTLKIQPAKLEDSAVYLCASSLSITEAFFGQGTRLTVV.

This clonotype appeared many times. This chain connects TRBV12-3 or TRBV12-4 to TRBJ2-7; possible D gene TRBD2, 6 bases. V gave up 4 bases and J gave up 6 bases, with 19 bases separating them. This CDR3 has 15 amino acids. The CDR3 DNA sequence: TGTGCCAGCAGTTCCCCAAGAGTGTCGGGACTCGAGCAGTACTTC. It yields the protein CASSSPRVSGLEQYF.

DNA of the CDR3: TGTGCCAGTAGCCCCCGACGGGATTTCGGCGAGCAGTACTTC. This sequence encodes CASSPRRDFGEQYF. The rearrangement joins TRBV19 to TRBJ2-7; a weak D match, TRBD2 (5 bases). Germline V lookup: CDR1 LNHDA, CDR2 SQIVND (reference sequence). Trimming left V 6 bases short and J 6 bases short, with 18 bases between. The CDR3 is 14 amino acids.

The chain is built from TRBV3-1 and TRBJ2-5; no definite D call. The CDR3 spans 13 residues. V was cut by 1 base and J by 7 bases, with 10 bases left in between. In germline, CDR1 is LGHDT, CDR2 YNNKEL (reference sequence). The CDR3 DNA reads TGTGCCAGCAGCCAAGGGGTTAGAGGGACCCAGTACTTC. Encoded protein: CASSQGVRGTQYF.

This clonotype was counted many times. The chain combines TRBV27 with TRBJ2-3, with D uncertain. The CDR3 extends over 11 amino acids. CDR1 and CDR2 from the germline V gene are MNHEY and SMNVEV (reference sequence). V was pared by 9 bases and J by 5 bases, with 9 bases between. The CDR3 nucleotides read TGTGCCAGTATAGATCTAGATACGCAGTATTTT. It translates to CASIDLDTQYF.

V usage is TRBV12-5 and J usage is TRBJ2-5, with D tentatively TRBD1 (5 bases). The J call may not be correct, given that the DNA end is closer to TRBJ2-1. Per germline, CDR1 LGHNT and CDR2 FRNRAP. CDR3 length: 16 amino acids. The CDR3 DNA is TGTGCTAGTGGTTTCCCCCGACAGATTCGGGACAATGAGCAGTTCTTC. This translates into CASGFPRQIRDNEQFF.

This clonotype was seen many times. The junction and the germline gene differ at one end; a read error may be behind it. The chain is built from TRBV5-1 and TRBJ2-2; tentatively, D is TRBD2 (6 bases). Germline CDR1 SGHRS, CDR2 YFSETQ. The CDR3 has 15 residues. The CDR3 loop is CASSSGGTNTGELFF. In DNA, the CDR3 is TGTGCCAGCAGCTCAGGCGGGACGAACACCGGGGAGCTGTTTTTT. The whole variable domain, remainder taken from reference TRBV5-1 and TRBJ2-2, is KAGVTQTPRYLIKTRGQQVTLSCSPISGHRSVSWYQQTPGQGLQFLFEYFSETQRNKGNFPGRFSGRQFSNSRSEMNVSTLELGDSALYLCASSSGGTNTGELFFGEGSRLTVL.

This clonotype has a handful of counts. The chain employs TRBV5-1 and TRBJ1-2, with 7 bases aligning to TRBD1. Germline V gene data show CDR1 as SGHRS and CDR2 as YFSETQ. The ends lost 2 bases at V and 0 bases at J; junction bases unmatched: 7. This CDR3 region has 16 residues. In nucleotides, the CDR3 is TGCGCCAGCAGCTTAAACCCGGGACAGACTAACTATGGCTACACCTTC. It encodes CASSLNPGQTNYGYTF.